The source of this T cell receptor beta chain is a study of T cell changes during pregnancy in multiple sclerosis. Trimming removed 0 bases from V and 5 bases from J; junction bases left unmatched: 4. Germline CDR1 reads SGDLS; CDR2 reads YYNGEE. CDR3 length equals 14 residues. Some clones are missing from TCRdb's copy, which holds only in-frame ones; the method was immunoSEQ multiplex PCR. The repertoire includes 79,000 or so clones, approximately 94% of them detected once, and 0.21% sits in the top ten. V is TRBV9 and J is TRBJ2-7; TRBD1 matches 8 bases. The sequence was collected from a female donor with multiple sclerosis, enrolled in a pregnancy study. The input for sequencing was CD4+ T cells from peripheral blood mononuclear cells, taken before pregnancy. This CDR3 is CASSVGAGGNEQYF. The DNA of the CDR3 is TGTGCCAGCAGCGTAGGGGCAGGGGGCAACGAGCAGTACTTC.